These 28 T cell receptor beta chains originate from one sample sequenced in a study of blood T cell repertoires in COVID-19. TCRdb keeps only in-frame clones here, not all; method: immunoSEQ multiplex PCR. The sample gives 100,000 to 150,000 clones, about 80% of which show up once; around 25% is in the top ten. The sample comprised peripheral blood. The receptor source for this set is a human donor in a cohort sampled during active COVID-19.

The V and J genes are TRBV2 and TRBJ1-2; TRBD1 matches 7 bases. J lost 3 bases, V lost 8 bases, and 9 bases had no gene match. From germline, CDR1 is SNHLY and CDR2 FYNNEI. The CDR3 extends over 14 amino acids. The CDR3 DNA follows: TGTGCCAGCCTCGGGACAGAATCTTACTATGGCTACACCTTC. This codes for CASLGTESYYGYTF.

This clone occurred once. The chain carries TRBV15 and TRBJ2-5, with 9 bases identical to TRBD1. The CDR3 is 16 amino acids. With 1 base clipped from V and 4 bases from J, the junction kept 7 bases outside the gene matches. The germline gives CDR1 LNHNV, CDR2 YYDKDF (reference sequence). CDR3 bases: TGTGCCACCAGCAGAGGAAGGGACAGGGAAGTAGAGACCCAGTACTTC. Amino acid sequence: CATSRGRDREVETQYF.

The chain couples TRBV9 to TRBJ2-1; the D is unclear. This CDR3 is 16 amino acids long. Germline CDR1 reads SGDLS; CDR2 reads YYNGEE. V was pared by 1 base and J by 7 bases, with 18 bases between. CDR3 nucleotides: TGTGCCAGCAGCGTAAGCGCCCAGATGGGTCAAAATGAGCAGTTCTTC. This gives the protein CASSVSAQMGQNEQFF.

V is TRBV3-1 (or the pseudogene TRBV3-2) and J is TRBJ1-1; 9 nucleotides match TRBD1. Trimming at V came to 6 bases and at J to 3 bases, leaving 2 bases not matched to a gene. Germline values: CDR1 LGHDT, CDR2 YNNKEL (reference sequence). The CDR3 covers 13 residues. The DNA of the CDR3 is TGTGCCAGCAGTAACAGGGGGCACACTGAAGCTTTCTTT. Protein sequence: CASSNRGHTEAFF.

Only one count was recorded for this clone. CDR3 loop: CASSQADTRIGALDTGELFF. The CDR3 nucleotides read TGCGCCAGCAGCCAAGCCGATACAAGGATAGGGGCGCTGGACACCGGGGAGCTGTTTTTT. The chain has TRBV4-3 and TRBJ2-2, with D possibly being TRBD1 (5 bases). The V gene's germline CDR1 is LGHNA and CDR2 YSLEER. The CDR3 spans 20 residues. With 1 base removed from V and 3 bases from J, the gap between germline ends came to 24 bases.

This sequence joins TRBV5-1 and TRBJ1-2; TRBD1 might be the D (5 bases). Between the trimmed V and J ends, which lost 4 bases and 3 bases, there was a span of 10 bases. This CDR3 is 13 amino acids long. The germline gives CDR1 SGHRS, CDR2 YFSETQ. The CDR3 coding sequence is TGCGCCAGCAGCCTGGACACCTACTATGGCTACACCTTC. This encodes CASSLDTYYGYTF.

This chain connects TRBV7-2 to TRBJ2-3, with D possibly matching TRBD2 (6 bases). The CDR3 length is 14 residues. V gave up 1 base and J gave up 6 bases, with 11 bases separating them. Germline V gene sequence: CDR1 SGHTA, CDR2 FQGNSA. The CDR3 coding sequence is TGTGCCAGCAGCTTAGATTGGAGGGCGGATACGCAGTATTTT. Translated: CASSLDWRADTQYF.

The chain joins TRBV28 to TRBJ1-5, with TRBD1 matching 9 bases. V gave up 5 bases and J gave up 7 bases; unmatched junction bases: 6. CDR1 is MDHEN and CDR2 is SYDVKM in the germline V gene. The CDR3 sequence is 14 residues long. The CDR3 sequence is CASSRQGGSQPQHF. CDR3 DNA: TGTGCCAGCAGTAGACAGGGGGGATCGCAGCCCCAGCATTTT.

The V call is TRBV11-2, the J call TRBJ2-1, with a weak D call TRBD1 (5 bases). This CDR3 spans 15 amino acids. Germline V gene sequence: CDR1 SGHAT, CDR2 FQNNGV. V lost 1 base, J lost 0 bases, and 7 bases lay in between. The CDR3 bases are TGTGCCAGCAGCTTAGGACAGCCCTCCTACAATGAGCAGTTCTTC. It encodes CASSLGQPSYNEQFF.

The V call is TRBV3-1 (or the pseudogene TRBV3-2), the J call TRBJ2-5; 15 bases line up with TRBD2. From germline, CDR1 is LGHDT and CDR2 YNNKEL (reference sequence). This CDR3 region has 15 residues. V was pared by 5 bases and J by 10 bases, with 8 bases of the junction left unmatched. Written as DNA, the CDR3 is TGTGCCAGCAGCTTTTTAGGGACTAGCGGGGGGCTCCAGTACTTC. This gives the protein CASSFLGTSGGLQYF.

The chain carries TRBV2 and TRBJ2-7, with TRBD2 identical over 9 bases. This CDR3 comprises 14 residues. Germline CDR1 and CDR2: SNHLY and FYNNEI. After removal of 6 bases from V and 3 bases from J, the junction contained 6 bases not matched to a gene. The CDR3 protein is CASRKAGGNYEQYF. CDR3 nucleotide sequence: TGTGCCAGCAGGAAAGCGGGAGGAAACTACGAGCAGTACTTC.

The chain employs TRBV5-1 and TRBJ2-1; possibly TRBD2 for D (6 bases). Trimming removed 0 bases at V and 0 bases at J, with 7 bases between. Per the germline V gene, CDR1 is SGHRS and CDR2 is YFSETQ. This CDR3 comprises 15 residues. CDR3 region: CASSLARGSYNEQFF. DNA of the CDR3: TGCGCCAGCAGCTTGGCGCGGGGCTCCTACAATGAGCAGTTCTTC.

The chain combines TRBV29-1 with TRBJ2-3, with 13 bases that match TRBD2. CDR3 length: 14 residues. V was pared by 6 bases and J by 4 bases, with 4 bases of the junction left unmatched. In germline, CDR1 is SQVTM, CDR2 ANQGSEA. In DNA form, the CDR3 reads TGCAGCGTGGGACTAGCGGGGAACCCAGATACGCAGTATTTT. Its protein is CSVGLAGNPDTQYF.

The CDR3 sequence is CASSPHRTGGWTEAFF. The DNA for the CDR3 is TGTGCCAGTAGTCCGCATCGGACAGGGGGGTGGACTGAAGCTTTCTTT. The rearrangement joins TRBV19 to TRBJ1-1, with 10 positions matching TRBD1. Germline V CDR1 and CDR2: LNHDA, SQIVND (reference sequence). The CDR3 length is 16 residues. The trim removed 5 bases at V and 5 bases at J, leaving 11 bases unmatched.

The rearrangement links TRBV5-4 to TRBJ2-1; 9 nucleotides agree with TRBD2. Germline loops: CDR1 SGHNT, CDR2 YYREEE (reference sequence). The CDR3 contains 15 residues. The J segment lost 7 bases and the V segment lost 3 bases, leaving 8 bases of the junction unmatched. CDR3 DNA sequence: TGTGCCAGCAGCTGGAGCGGGGGGTCTCGAAATGAGCAGTTCTTC. Translated, it gives CASSWSGGSRNEQFF.

The V gene is TRBV27, the J gene TRBJ2-7, with TRBD1 as a possible D gene (5 bases). In germline, CDR1 is MNHEY, CDR2 SMNVEV (reference sequence). The ends were cut back, 2 bases at V and 3 bases at J, with 8 bases in the middle. This CDR3 contains 13 residues. CDR3 sequence reads: CASSLGRDYEQYF. In nucleotides, the CDR3 is TGTGCCAGCAGTTTAGGCAGGGACTACGAGCAGTACTTC.

The genes are TRBV24-1 and TRBJ2-3, with TRBD2 matching over 7 bases. CDR1 and CDR2 from the germline V gene are KGHDR and SFDVKD. V was clipped by 5 bases and J by 1 base; unmatched bases: 8. This CDR3 comprises 16 residues. CDR3 residues: CATSALGLSGTDTQYF. CDR3 in DNA: TGTGCCACCAGTGCCCTGGGACTATCGGGCACAGATACGCAGTATTTT.

This chain links TRBV7-3 with TRBJ2-5, with 7 bases aligning to TRBD2. Germline V CDR1 and CDR2: SGHTA, FQGTGA. V dropped 5 bases and J dropped 2; count of bases not matched to a gene: 5. The length of the CDR3 is 14 residues. The CDR3 coding sequence is TGTGCCAGCAGCCGCAGCGGGGCGCAAGAGACCCAGTACTTC. Amino acid sequence: CASSRSGAQETQYF.

In nucleotides, the CDR3 is TGTGCCAGCAGCTTAGATCGGGGGGAAATATTCAATGAGCAGTTCTTC. It translates to CASSLDRGEIFNEQFF. V is TRBV7-2 and J is TRBJ2-1, with 7 bases lining up with TRBD2. The ends lost 1 base at V and 6 bases at J; junction bases unmatched: 9. This CDR3 has 16 amino acids. Germline CDR1 is SGHTA and CDR2 is FQGNSA.

The chain couples TRBV6-2 or TRBV6-3 to TRBJ2-5; 9 bases match TRBD2. Trimming removed 0 bases from V and 3 bases from J; junction bases left unmatched: 5. Germline CDR1 reads MNHEY; CDR2 reads SVGEGT. This CDR3 has 16 amino acids. As DNA, the CDR3 is TGTGCCAGCAGTTACTCTAAGGCTAGCGGGAAAGAGACCCAGTACTTC. It translates to CASSYSKASGKETQYF.

The V and J genes are TRBV7-3 and TRBJ2-1; 8 nucleotides align to TRBD1. CDR1 and CDR2 (germline): SGHTA, FQGTGA. V shed 5 bases and J 7 bases; nucleotides not matched to a gene: 10. The CDR3 is made up of 15 amino acids. CDR3 amino acids: CASSPGQGDGNEQFF. CDR3 DNA: TGTGCCAGCAGCCCCGGACAGGGAGACGGGAATGAGCAGTTCTTC.

The chain joins TRBV12-3 or TRBV12-4 to TRBJ1-1; 7 nucleotides align to TRBD1. The ends lost 6 bases at V and 9 bases at J; junction bases unmatched: 7. The CDR3 has 12 residues. The CDR3 region has the DNA TGTGCCAGCAGGTACGAGGGGGCGCAAGCTTTCTTT. Protein: CASRYEGAQAFF.

The gene calls are TRBV14 and TRBJ2-2; the D gene is possibly TRBD1 (5 bases). Trimming removed 0 bases from V and 4 bases from J, with 12 bases in between. This CDR3 is built from 16 residues. Per the germline V gene, CDR1 is SGHDN and CDR2 is FVKESK. The CDR3 is CASSQDAGAVTGELFF. CDR3 DNA: TGTGCCAGCAGCCAAGATGCTGGGGCGGTCACCGGGGAGCTGTTTTTT.

Comment on this clone: This specimen includes other DNA sequences encoding the same CDR3. V and J are TRBV9 and TRBJ2-7; 8 nucleotides match TRBD2. The CDR3 runs to 16 residues. The J segment lost 2 bases and the V segment lost 0 bases, leaving 7 bases of the junction unmatched. CDR1 and CDR2 (germline): SGDLS, YYNGEE. The CDR3 DNA is TGTGCCAGCAGCGTAGATCCCCGGGAGGGAGCCTACGAGCAGTACTTC. It translates to CASSVDPREGAYEQYF. Supplemented by reference TRBV9 and TRBJ2-7, the full variable domain reads DSGVTQTPKHLITATGQRVTLRCSPRSGDLSVYWYQQSLDQGLQFLIQYYNGEERAKGNILERFSAQQFPDLHSELNLSSLELGDSALYFCASSVDPREGAYEQYFGPGTRLTVT.

The chain couples TRBV5-6 to TRBJ2-1; 7 positions match TRBD2. J gave up 6 bases and V 4 bases, and 4 bases lay outside the gene matches. Germline-derived CDR1 and CDR2 are SGHDT and YYEEEE. The CDR3 is 13 amino acids. The CDR3 protein is CASSAGLFNEQFF. The CDR3 nucleotides read TGTGCCAGCAGCGCGGGACTATTCAATGAGCAGTTCTTC.

This clone was observed a few times. This chain connects TRBV27 to TRBJ1-1, with D tentatively TRBD1 (5 bases). Germline V lookup: CDR1 MNHEY, CDR2 SMNVEV (reference sequence). The CDR3 runs to 14 residues. V was trimmed by 4 bases and J by 2 bases, leaving 11 bases between them. In DNA form, the CDR3 reads TGTGCCAGCAGTTGGTCTCAGGGAAACACTGAAGCTTTCTTT. Its translation is CASSWSQGNTEAFF.

The chain recombines TRBV18 with TRBJ2-3; 9 bases match TRBD1. The length of the CDR3 is 16 residues. Germline V CDR1 and CDR2: KGHSH, LQKENI. Germline trimming cut 2 bases from V and 3 bases from J; bases unmatched to any gene: 6. CDR3 coding DNA: TGTGCCAGCTCACCATCTTCCGGGACAGGGACAGATACGCAGTATTTT. Translated, it gives CASSPSSGTGTDTQYF.

The genes are TRBV28 and TRBJ2-5; maybe TRBD2 (6 bases). Germline assignment: CDR1 MDHEN and CDR2 SYDVKM. V was trimmed by 5 bases and J by 5 bases, leaving 12 bases between them. This CDR3 region has 13 residues. CDR3 region: CASSEWGDETQYF. CDR3 DNA sequence: TGTGCCAGCAGTGAATGGGGGGACGAGACCCAGTACTTC. Variable domain in full (rest from reference TRBV28 and TRBJ2-5): DVKVTQSSRYLVKRTGEKVFLECVQDMDHENMFWYRQDPGLGLRLIYFSYDVKMKEKGDIPEGYSVSREKKERFSLILESASTNQTSMYLCASSEWGDETQYFGPGTRLLVL.